This T cell receptor (beta chain) comes out of a study of T cell repertoires in cytomegalovirus infection. Study as a whole: Signatures in public TCR beta sequences pointed to both CMV infection and matching HLA type. Study-level results: Summed frequency of shared TCR beta families picked out CMV carriers who also had the relevant HLA. HLA-C-restricted, CMV-specific TCR beta clonotypes were dominant ex vivo.

This CDR3 region has 14 residues. The germline V gene encodes CDR1 MNHEY and CDR2 SVGEGT. V was cut by 6 bases and J by 4 bases, with 13 bases left in between. MiXCR was run by TCRdb on the reads, yielding one entry per CDR3 protein. The table shows 200,000 to 300,000 distinct CDR3 sequences, with approximately 8.3% occurring only once. As regards this clonotype: Its antigen remains unknown.

J is TRBJ1-5 and V is TRBV6-2 or TRBV6-3; the D gene is possibly TRBD1 (5 bases). The receptor comes from a human donor in good health (CMV status not recorded). Some clones in this sample may be carry-over from other donors' samples. The sequencing input was PBMCs. The CDR3 nucleotides read TGTGCCAGCAGACTAGGGACTGAGAATCAGCCCCAGCATTTT. It encodes CASRLGTENQPQHF.